This passage covers 26 T cell receptor beta chains from one sample sequenced in a study of shared clonotypes between healthy human individuals (dated by TCRdb to the early 2020s). Receptor libraries were prepared by the immunoSEQ multiplex PCR assay. This immuneACCESS table, as held by TCRdb, lists in-frame sequences with V and J called but not all clones. Of the missing ones, under half trace to an unresolved V gene in checked studies; the others have no known cause. This sample gives approximately 500,000 clones in total; roughly 79% of them show up just once. The ten most abundant clones make up approximately 12% of the sample. Sequencing was done on a sample of PBMCs. Receptors originate from a woman in her forties in good health. Some clones in this sample may be carry-over from other donors' samples.

The chain is built from TRBV30 and TRBJ1-1; D is unresolved. The CDR3 has 11 residues. Deletions cut 0 bases from V and 8 bases from J, with 7 bases between. The germline V gene has CDR1 GTSNPN and CDR2 SVGIG (reference sequence). The DNA of the CDR3 is TGTGCCTGGAGTGTACTGGCAGAAGCTTTCTTT. As protein: CAWSVLAEAFF.

The chain uses TRBV18 and TRBJ2-1, with D unclear. Trimming took 3 bases from V and 1 from J, leaving 19 bases between them. CDR1 is KGHSH and CDR2 is LQKENI in the germline V gene. This CDR3 has 18 amino acids. The CDR3 loop reads CASSPEPSAQGSYNEQFF. CDR3 coding DNA: TGTGCCAGCTCACCGGAGCCGAGCGCTCAAGGATCCTACAATGAGCAGTTCTTC.

This clone was seen a handful of times. This CDR3 is also generated by other DNA sequences in the sample. The chain is built from TRBV7-9 and TRBJ2-3; no reliable D call. This CDR3 spans 12 amino acids. V lost 5 bases and J lost 6, with 9 bases in between. Germline CDR1 SEHNR, CDR2 FQNEAQ (reference sequence). Here the CDR3 DNA reads TGTGCCAGCAGCCTTTCGTGGGATACGCAGTATTTT. It yields the protein CASSLSWDTQYF.

The chain combines TRBV28 with TRBJ2-6, with a possible D match to TRBD1 (5 bases). V lost 1 base and J 4 bases, leaving 11 bases between the germline ends. The CDR3 contains 16 residues. Germline V gives CDR1 MDHEN, CDR2 SYDVKM. This chain's CDR3 is CASSLYSRAGANVLTF. CDR3 nucleotides: TGTGCCAGCAGTTTATACAGCAGGGCCGGGGCCAACGTCCTGACTTTC.

The chain combines TRBV27 with TRBJ2-5; TRBD2 matches at 8 bases. V lost 2 bases to trimming and J lost 5 bases; unmatched junction nucleotides: 4. The CDR3 runs to 14 residues. Per germline, CDR1 MNHEY and CDR2 SMNVEV (reference sequence). CDR3 in amino acids: CASSLRTSLETQYF. For the CDR3, the DNA is TGTGCCAGCAGTTTACGGACTAGCTTGGAGACCCAGTACTTC.

This clone was seen repeatedly, ten times or more. This sample includes further DNA sequences coding for the same CDR3. The chain has TRBV6-4 and TRBJ2-3; the D is unclear. Germline CDR1 is MRHNA and CDR2 is SNTAGT. CDR3 length: 13 amino acids. Trimming stripped 3 bases from V and 1 base from J, with 5 bases between. The DNA of the CDR3 is TGTGCCAGCAGTGAACGGGGCACAGATACGCAGTATTTT. It yields the protein CASSERGTDTQYF.

This clone was counted only a few times. The rearrangement uses TRBV7-8 and TRBJ1-4; 7 bases match TRBD1. The germline V gene encodes CDR1 SGHVS and CDR2 FQNEAQ. J lost 8 bases, V lost 3 bases, and 6 bases had no gene match. This CDR3 is 14 amino acids long. The CDR3 region is CASSLLTGSEKLFF. The CDR3 coding sequence is TGTGCCAGCAGCTTGTTGACAGGGTCCGAAAAACTGTTTTTT.

The chain couples TRBV18 to TRBJ1-1, with D possibly matching TRBD1 (6 bases). The germline V and J ends were trimmed by 4 bases and 1 base, with 22 bases remaining between them. Germline CDR1 is KGHSH and CDR2 is LQKENI. CDR3 length: 18 amino acids. In DNA, the CDR3 is TGTGCCAGCTCACGCGCCCCTCTTGGGGGGGCCGGGAACACTGAAGCTTTCTTT. It specifies CASSRAPLGGAGNTEAFF.

This chain uses TRBV11-2 with TRBJ2-5; D uncertain. The CDR3 totals 13 residues. V was cut by 3 bases and J by 3 bases, with 8 bases left in between. Looked up from germline, CDR1 is SGHAT and CDR2 is FQNNGV. Written as DNA, the CDR3 is TGTGCCAGCAGCTTTAACAGTAAAGAGACCCAGTACTTC. Protein product: CASSFNSKETQYF.

The V gene is TRBV15, the J gene TRBJ2-5, with no clear D. The CDR3 consists of 12 residues. Germline CDR1 is LNHNV and CDR2 is YYDKDF (reference sequence). V gave up 3 bases and J gave up 5 bases, with 7 bases separating them. The CDR3 DNA reads as TGTGCCACCAGCAGCCTAGTGGAGACCCAGTACTTC. Protein: CATSSLVETQYF.

This chain connects TRBV29-1 to TRBJ2-1; 11 nucleotides line up with TRBD2. Trimming removed 6 bases from V and 4 bases from J; junction bases left unmatched: 5. The CDR3 runs 14 residues. The germline V gene has CDR1 SQVTM and CDR2 ANQGSEA. CDR3 nucleotides: TGCAGCGTGTCGGGACTAGCGGAGTACAATGAGCAGTTCTTC. It specifies CSVSGLAEYNEQFF.

The rearrangement links TRBV27 to TRBJ2-7, with D unclear. Deletions cut 6 bases from V and 2 bases from J, with 14 bases between. CDR1 is MNHEY, CDR2 SMNVEV, per germline (reference sequence). The CDR3 totals 14 residues. The CDR3 reads CASSISSLAYEQYF. The CDR3 DNA sequence: TGTGCCAGCAGCATCTCATCACTGGCCTACGAGCAGTACTTC.

This chain uses TRBV4-1 with TRBJ2-7, with unresolved D. Germline CDR1 and CDR2: MGHRA and YSYEKL. The V gene lost 4 bases and the J gene lost 7 bases, with 14 bases spanning the gap. This CDR3 is built from 13 residues. The CDR3 DNA is TGCGCCAGCAGCCTAAAACTGGGCGGTGAGCAGTACTTC. This codes for CASSLKLGGEQYF.

The chain recombines TRBV6-6 with TRBJ2-3, with TRBD2 matching over 9 bases. The CDR3 has 16 residues. With 5 bases clipped from V and 0 bases from J, the junction kept 6 bases outside the gene matches. Germline loops: CDR1 MNHNY, CDR2 SVGAGI (reference sequence). The CDR3 here is CASSVGTSSSTDTQYF. The DNA of the CDR3 is TGTGCCAGCAGTGTCGGGACTAGCAGTAGCACAGATACGCAGTATTTT.

The rearrangement uses TRBV30 and TRBJ1-4, with D maybe TRBD1 (6 bases). The germline gives CDR1 GTSNPN, CDR2 SVGIG (reference sequence). The V and J ends lost 6 bases and 10 bases respectively, with 21 bases between them. This CDR3 contains 14 residues. This chain's CDR3 is CACNQEQGTGKLFF. The CDR3 nucleotides are TGTGCCTGCAATCAAGAACAGGGTACGGGAAAACTGTTTTTT. The full variable domain, its missing parts supplied by reference TRBV30 and TRBJ1-4, is SQTIHQWPATLVQPVGSPLSLECTVEGTSNPNLYWYRQAAGRGLQLLFYSVGIGQISSEVPQNLSASRPQDRQFILSSKKLLLSDSGFYLCACNQEQGTGKLFFGSGTQLSVL.

This clone was seen only once. The chain couples TRBV7-2 to TRBJ1-1; D may be TRBD1 (5 bases). Germline-derived CDR1 and CDR2 are SGHTA and FQGNSA. This CDR3 comprises 15 residues. Deletions cut 5 bases from V and 0 bases from J, with 13 bases between. The CDR3 protein is CASSRSGVMNTEAFF. In DNA, the CDR3 is TGTGCCAGCAGCCGCTCGGGGGTCATGAACACTGAAGCTTTCTTT.

As concerns this clone: Other nucleotide sequences in the sample specify the same CDR3. The V gene is TRBV5-4, the J gene TRBJ2-7; D is uncertain. Germline CDR1 is SGHNT and CDR2 is YYREEE (reference sequence). The CDR3 loop spans 12 amino acids. Trimming stripped 2 bases from V and 3 bases from J, with 6 bases between. Here the CDR3 reads CASSFSGYEQYF. In DNA, the CDR3 is TGTGCCAGCAGCTTCTCAGGCTACGAGCAGTACTTC. Together with reference TRBV5-4 and TRBJ2-7, the CDR3 gives the full variable domain: ETGVTQSPTHLIKTRGQQVTLRCSSQSGHNTVSWYQQALGQGPQFIFQYYREEENGRGNFPPRFSGLQFPNYSSELNVNALELDDSALYLCASSFSGYEQYFGPGTRLTVT.

The CDR3 bases are TGTGCCAGCCGACCGTCGGGGGACTTGCACGAGCAGTACTTC. Residues: CASRPSGDLHEQYF. The chain carries TRBV6-6 and TRBJ2-7, with a tentative D call TRBD2 (6 bases). The CDR3 sequence is 14 residues long. The ends were cut back, 8 bases at V and 5 bases at J, with 19 bases in the middle. Germline lookup yields CDR1 MNHNY and CDR2 SVGAGI (reference sequence).

The gene calls are TRBV27 and TRBJ2-7; TRBD1 aligns across 7 bases. Germline CDR1 reads MNHEY; CDR2 reads SMNVEV (reference sequence). This CDR3 has 14 residues. J lost 0 bases, V lost 7 bases, and 6 bases had no gene match. The CDR3, as DNA: TGTGCCAGCACCCGGGACAGAAACTCCTACGAGCAGTACTTC. Its translation is CASTRDRNSYEQYF.

V and J are TRBV6-5 and TRBJ1-5, with D unresolved. V was pared by 2 bases and J by 11 bases, with 13 bases between. The CDR3 has 13 residues. CDR1 is MNHEY and CDR2 is SVGAGI in the germline V gene. CDR3 residues: CASSYRVGLAQHF. The DNA of the CDR3 is TGTGCCAGCAGTTACAGGGTGGGCCTGGCCCAGCATTTT.

The V call is TRBV4-2, the J call TRBJ2-3; D gene unclear. The germline gives CDR1 LGHNA, CDR2 YNFKEQ. This CDR3 contains 13 residues. V lost 4 bases to trimming and J lost 8 bases, with 13 bases between them. This CDR3 is CASSPSRGPTQYF. CDR3 in DNA: TGTGCCAGCAGCCCGTCTCGCGGACCTACGCAGTATTTT.

The V and J genes are TRBV5-1 and TRBJ2-1, with a tentative D call TRBD2 (7 bases). Germline assignment: CDR1 SGHRS and CDR2 YFSETQ. CDR3 length: 16 residues. Trimming shortened V by 4 bases and J by 3 bases, and 17 bases separated the two germline ends. As DNA, the CDR3 is TGCGCCAGCAGCCCCTGGGGGAGGGGGAACTACAATGAGCAGTTCTTC. It encodes CASSPWGRGNYNEQFF.

V usage is TRBV2 and J usage is TRBJ2-2; no clear D gene. The CDR3 consists of 15 residues. Germline-derived CDR1 and CDR2 are SNHLY and FYNNEI. Between the trimmed V and J ends, which lost 4 bases and 8 bases, there was a span of 17 bases. DNA of the CDR3: TGTGCCAGCAGTGTCGCCTCCGACGTAAGGGGGGAGCTGTTTTTT. This codes for CASSVASDVRGELFF.

This chain connects TRBV4-2 to TRBJ2-1; D unclear. Germline-derived CDR1 and CDR2 are LGHNA and YNFKEQ. The V end lost 0 bases, the J end lost 4 bases, and 7 bases lay between the germline ends. The CDR3 runs 14 residues. The CDR3 loop is CASSQEAVYNEQFF. In nucleotides, the CDR3 is TGTGCCAGCAGCCAAGAGGCAGTTTACAATGAGCAGTTCTTC.

The chain is built from TRBV5-6 and TRBJ2-4; D possibly uses TRBD1 or TRBD2 (5 bases each). The CDR3 is made up of 15 amino acids. The germline V gene has CDR1 SGHDT and CDR2 YYEEEE. Trimming removed 4 bases at V and 7 bases at J, with 18 bases between. In DNA, the CDR3 is TGTGCCAGCAGCGGGGGTCCGGGGATAGGGAACATTCAGTACTTC. It is translated as CASSGGPGIGNIQYF.

V is TRBV9 and J is TRBJ2-1; 9 bases map to TRBD1. J was trimmed by 4 bases and V by 3 bases; bases with no gene match: 8. The CDR3 length is 16 residues. Germline CDR1 is SGDLS and CDR2 is YYNGEE. The chain's CDR3 is CASSASQGATYNEQFF. The CDR3 DNA reads TGTGCCAGCAGCGCATCACAGGGGGCTACTTACAATGAGCAGTTCTTC.